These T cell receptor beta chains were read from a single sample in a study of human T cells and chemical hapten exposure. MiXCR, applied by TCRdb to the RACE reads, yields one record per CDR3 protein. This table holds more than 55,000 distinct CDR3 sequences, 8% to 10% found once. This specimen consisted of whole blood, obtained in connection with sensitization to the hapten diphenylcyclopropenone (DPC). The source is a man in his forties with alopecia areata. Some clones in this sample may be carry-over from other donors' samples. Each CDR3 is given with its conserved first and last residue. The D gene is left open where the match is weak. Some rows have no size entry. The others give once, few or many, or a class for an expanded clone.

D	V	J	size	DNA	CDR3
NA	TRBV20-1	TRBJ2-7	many	TGCAGTGCTAGACCTATTCTCTACGAGCAGTACTTC	CSARPILYEQYF
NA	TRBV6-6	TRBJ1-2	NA	TGTGCCAGCAGTCCCTCCAGGGACTATGGCTACACCTTC	CASSPSRDYGYTF
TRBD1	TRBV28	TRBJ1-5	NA	TGTGCCAGCGATGAATCTCAGGGGGCGCACCAGCCCCAGCATTTT	CASDESQGAHQPQHF
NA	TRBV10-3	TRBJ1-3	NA	TGTGCCATCAGTGATCCCGGGACGGTCTCTGGAAACACCATATATTTT	CAISDPGTVSGNTIYF
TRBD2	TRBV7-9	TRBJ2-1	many	TGTGCCAGCAGCTCCTTCAAGGGACTAGCGGGAGTAAATGAGCAGTTCTTC	CASSSFKGLAGVNEQFF
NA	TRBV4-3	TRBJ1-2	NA	TGCGCCAGCAGCCAGACTGACAGCTATGGCTACACCTTC	CASSQTDSYGYTF
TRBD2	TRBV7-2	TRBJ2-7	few	TGTGCCAGCAGCTTATCGGCGGGAGTCCCCTACGAGCAGTACTTC	CASSLSAGVPYEQYF
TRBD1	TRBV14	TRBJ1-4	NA	TGTGCCAGCAGCCAAGATCTCCCGACAGGGGGCAAATCGAAACTGTTTTTT	CASSQDLPTGGKSKLFF
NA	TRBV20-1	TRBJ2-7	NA	TGCAGTGCTTCCGGCGGGGTCATCTTC	CSASGGVIF
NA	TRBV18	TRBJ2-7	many	TGTGCCAGCTCACCCGACGGATACTACGAGCAGTACTTC	CASSPDGYYEQYF
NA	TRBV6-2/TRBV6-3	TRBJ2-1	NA	TGTGCCAGCAGCCAAACAAGGCAGGGGCAGTTCTTC	CASSQTRQGQFF
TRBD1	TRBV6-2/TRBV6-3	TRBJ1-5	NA	TGTGCCACCCGACAGGGAATGAAGCCCCAGCATTTT	CATRQGMKPQHF
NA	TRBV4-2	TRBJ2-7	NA	TGTGCCAGCAGCCAAGACTGGGGGATGGACGAGCAGTACTTC	CASSQDWGMDEQYF
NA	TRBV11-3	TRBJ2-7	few	TGTGCCAGCAGCTTAGGGCAGCGAGAGGCCTACGAGCAGTACTTC	CASSLGQREAYEQYF
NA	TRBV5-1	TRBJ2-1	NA	TGCGCCAGCAGCATTGACAATTCCCCTTACAATGAGCAGTTCTTC	CASSIDNSPYNEQFF
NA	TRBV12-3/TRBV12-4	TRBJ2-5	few	TGTGCCAGCACCACCTTGGAGGGGGGGTACCAAGAGACCCAGTACTTC	CASTTLEGGYQETQYF